These T cell receptor beta chains were read from a single sample in a study of CD8+CD57+ T cells in acquired aplastic anemia. MiXCR was run by TCRdb on the reads, yielding one entry per CDR3 protein. The table includes about 180,000 distinct CDR3 sequences, approximately 46% detected once. The sequencing input was sorted CD4+, CD8+, or CD8+CD57+ T cells (not recorded which) from PBMCs. Receptors were obtained from a human donor in good health. The CDR3 runs from the conserved cysteine through the conserved F or W. A D gene is named only where the DNA matches it firmly. Expanded clones get a size class; other rows say once, few or many, or leave the size out.

size,J,D,V,CDR3,DNA
-,TRBJ2-5,TRBD2,TRBV29-1,CSVEDYIAGVGETQYF,TGCAGCGTTGAAGATTATATAGCGGGAGTCGGAGAGACCCAGTACTTC
few,TRBJ2-7,TRBD2,TRBV4-1,CASSQDILAGSYEQYF,TGCGCCAGCAGCCAAGATATCCTAGCGGGATCTTACGAGCAGTACTTC
many,TRBJ2-7,-,TRBV12-3/TRBV12-4,CASSIGALSNYEQYF,TGTGCCAGCAGCATTGGGGCGCTATCCAACTACGAGCAGTACTTC
-,TRBJ1-6,TRBD1,TRBV6-1,CASSHRDRVGYSPLHF,TGTGCCAGCAGCCACCGGGACAGGGTGGGGTATTCACCCCTCCACTTT
many,TRBJ2-1,-,TRBV5-1,CASSLLADAYNEQFF,TGCGCCAGCAGCTTGTTGGCGGATGCCTACAATGAGCAGTTCTTC
-,TRBJ2-2,TRBD1,TRBV25-1,CARHGTANTGELFF,TGTGCTAGGCACGGGACAGCGAACACCGGGGAGCTGTTTTTT
few,TRBJ1-2,TRBD1,TRBV6-5,CASSHPGTGGSGYTF,TGTGCCAGCAGTCACCCGGGGACAGGGGGCAGTGGCTACACCTTC
many,TRBJ2-1,TRBD2,TRBV25-1,CASSEIIGLAGEDDEQFF,TGTGCCAGCAGTGAAATTATAGGACTAGCGGGAGAGGACGATGAGCAGTTCTTC
-,TRBJ1-4,-,TRBV7-8,CASSWKGFDEKLFF,TGTGCCAGCAGCTGGAAAGGGTTTGATGAAAAACTGTTTTTT
-,TRBJ1-6,TRBD1,TRBV12-3/TRBV12-4,CASSLAVGQAGGSPLHF,TGTGCCAGCAGTTTAGCTGTCGGACAGGCGGGGGGGTCACCCCTCCACTTT
few,TRBJ1-5,TRBD1,TRBV19,CASRTGAVQPQHF,TGTGCCAGTAGGACAGGGGCTGTTCAGCCCCAGCATTTT
-,TRBJ1-3,-,TRBV5-1,CASSQFPGQSPGNTIYF,TGCGCCAGCAGCCAATTTCCCGGACAGTCACCCGGAAACACCATATATTTT
-,TRBJ1-3,-,TRBV2,CASNGLPPGNTIYF,TGTGCCAGCAACGGTCTCCCTCCTGGAAACACCATATATTTT
many,TRBJ2-1,TRBD1,TRBV10-3,CASRTGGNEQFF,TGTGCCAGCCGGACAGGGGGCAATGAGCAGTTCTTC
once,TRBJ2-1,-,TRBV14,CASSPNGRNNEQFF,TGTGCCAGCAGCCCAAATGGACGTAACAATGAGCAGTTCTTC
-,TRBJ1-3,TRBD1,TRBV10-3,CAMTGENGNTIYF,TGTGCCATGACAGGGGAGAATGGAAACACCATATATTTT
many,TRBJ1-5,-,TRBV12-3/TRBV12-4,CASSLARGNQPQHF,TGTGCCAGCAGTTTAGCGCGGGGGAATCAGCCCCAGCATTTT
many,TRBJ2-3,-,TRBV24-1,CATSDGADTQYF,TGTGCCACCAGTGATGGGGCAGATACGCAGTATTTT
few,TRBJ2-1,TRBD2,TRBV20-1,CSAPGTSGRSSYNEQFF,TGCAGTGCTCCTGGGACTAGCGGGAGAAGCTCCTACAATGAGCAGTTCTTC
-,TRBJ1-2,-,TRBV20-1,CSAMLGTYGYTF,TGCAGTGCTATGTTGGGCACCTATGGCTACACCTTC
once,TRBJ2-7,TRBD2,TRBV25-1,CASSFERGENEQYF,TGTGCCAGCAGTTTTGAGCGGGGGGAGAACGAGCAGTACTTC
few,TRBJ2-5,-,TRBV7-3,CASSAGSGTQYF,TGTGCCAGCAGCGCGGGGTCGGGGACCCAGTACTTC
-,TRBJ2-3,TRBD2,TRBV24-1,CATSDLTSGTSADTQYF,TGTGCCACCAGTGATTTGACTAGCGGGACCTCGGCAGATACGCAGTATTTT
many,TRBJ1-5,-,TRBV4-3,CASSQDGTANQPQHF,TGCGCCAGCAGCCAAGATGGGACCGCCAATCAGCCCCAGCATTTT
few,TRBJ1-2,-,TRBV10-3,CAISESNNYGYTF,TGTGCCATCAGTGAGAGCAATAACTATGGCTACACCTTC
many,TRBJ2-7,TRBD2,TRBV5-6,CASSLGISGRFDYEQYF,TGTGCCAGCAGCTTGGGAATTAGCGGGAGGTTTGACTACGAGCAGTACTTC
many,TRBJ1-2,TRBD1,TRBV5-5,CASSYDRGYGYTF,TGTGCCAGCAGCTATGACAGGGGCTATGGCTACACCTTC
-,TRBJ2-1,TRBD2,TRBV6-1,CASSAGGRDHEQFF,TGTGCCAGCAGCGCGGGAGGTCGTGATCATGAGCAGTTCTTC
-,TRBJ1-2,-,TRBV9,CASSVAHPAGNGGHTF,TGTGCCAGCAGCGTAGCCCATCCCGCAGGGAATGGAGGCCACACCTTC
many,TRBJ2-3,TRBD2,TRBV20-1,CSARPSGRPDTQYF,TGCAGTGCTAGGCCTAGCGGGAGGCCAGATACGCAGTATTTT
many,TRBJ2-2,-,TRBV19,CASSIVSGVYTGELFF,TGTGCCAGTAGTATCGTTTCGGGAGTATACACCGGGGAGCTGTTTTTT
-,TRBJ2-3,TRBD2,TRBV2,CASRSGGSDTQYF,TGTGCCAGCAGAAGCGGGGGATCAGATACGCAGTATTTT
few,TRBJ1-3,-,TRBV12-3/TRBV12-4,CASSSGLGNTIYF,TGTGCCAGCAGTTCAGGGTTAGGAAACACCATATATTTT
-,TRBJ2-7,-,TRBV24-1,CATSVIRNSDSCEQYF,TGTGCCACCAGTGTTATACGTAACAGTGACTCCTGCGAGCAGTACTTC
-,TRBJ2-7,-,TRBV29-1,CSVGRGGGGAYEQYF,TGCAGCGTTGGTCGAGGGGGAGGAGGGGCCTACGAGCAGTACTTC
few,TRBJ2-7,TRBD2,TRBV25-1,CASRPSGGSYEQYF,TGTGCCAGCAGGCCTAGCGGGGGTTCCTACGAGCAGTACTTC
once,TRBJ2-5,-,TRBV10-3,CAICESTGQETQYF,TGTGCCATCTGTGAGTCTACAGGACAAGAGACCCAGTACTTC
-,TRBJ2-5,TRBD2,TRBV5-1,CASSPRLAGQETQYF,TGCGCCAGCAGCCCACGACTAGCGGGGCAAGAGACCCAGTACTTC